This TCR beta chain was found in a study of T cell responses to AZD1222 COVID-19 vaccine (dated by TCRdb to the early 2020s). Background for the entire study: Because spike-specific TCR depth and breadth did not differ between the two schedules, AZD1222 recipients who got a second dose at roughly 4 weeks were pooled with those who got a second dose at roughly 12 weeks. A total of 233 trial participants underwent TCR sequencing, of whom about 210 had received two doses of AZD1222 and around 25 had received two doses of the MenACWY control vaccine. Trial participants were enrolled into age subgroups of 18-55, 56-69 and 70-plus years, which contained 148, 28 and 57 TCR-sequenced participants, respectively.

Here is what the overall study found, with its caveats: In the small 56-69-year group, the increase in depth fell short of significance, most likely because of low power. Only a handful of AZD1222 recipients were SARS-CoV-2 seropositive at baseline, limiting conclusions about previously exposed vaccinees. Because no day 14 peak-response samples were available, the repertoires could be characterized only after the peak T cell response. Participants were mostly white British and included more females than males, and it was suggested by the authors that clonal diversity may have been underestimated. Spike-specific TCR breadth and depth rose significantly after two AZD1222 doses compared with day 0 and with MenACWY recipients. CD4 TCRs associated with the vaccine covered the entire spike protein, and the dominant responses were in regions 160-218 and 743-854. Reportedly, close to half of the unique spike-specific TCRs recognized epitopes lying outside the regions that are mutated in the B.1.351 and B.1.1.7 variants.

Comments on this clone: What this receptor recognizes is not known. No qualities accompany the bases; no much larger clone lies one base away.

The CDR3, cysteine through phenylalanine, is 16 amino acids long. Only the CDR3 portion is preserved as DNA: 48 bases, with reading frame beginning at the first base. V is cut back by 7 bases and J by 2 bases, with 7 bases in the junction unmatched. CDR1 is given as MDHEN and CDR2 as SYDVKM, both from the germline V gene. The time point label, read with the paper, signifies: baseline before first vaccination. The vaccinee samples were drawn from two UK trials, COV001 and COV002, one of which was a single-blind randomized controlled phase 2/3 trial testing AZD1222 (ChAdOx1 nCoV-19) in healthy adults. Trial participant PBMC samples were collected at day 0 and day 28 after the second dose for TCRbeta chain sequencing. The CDR3 regions of human TCRbeta chains were analyzed by immunosequencing. Regarding the original processing steps: TCRs in the repertoires were compared against a reference library of SARS-CoV-2-specific TCRs that had been generated with the MIRA antigen-specificity platform. Breadth was defined as the fraction of unique TCRs that were SARS-CoV-2-associated, and depth was defined as the fraction of total T cells that were SARS-CoV-2-associated. Using the MIRA data, every spike-specific TCR was mapped to the spike region that the TCR reacted to and assigned to either a CD4 or a CD8 class. Log10-transformed breadth and depth values were compared by one-way ANOVA with Sidak's multiple comparisons tests. What TCRdb holds here is the immuneACCESS table cut down to in-frame rearrangements. Part of the clones is not present; checked against another copy, under half of the missing clones reflect an unresolved V gene, and the others are unexplained. V and J calls plus clone size are reproduced from that table; the DNA served to infer D and trimming. This sample comprises about 150,000 clones, around 90% of them detected only once. The ten top clones hold about 4.4% of the sample.

This TCR was recovered from an adult in good health. The specimen was peripheral blood, collected on day 0 of AZD1222 vaccination. This chain is built from TRBV28 and TRBJ2-7, with 14 bases in between that match TRBD2. The CDR3 corresponds to CASMGTSGSHPYEQYF. The nucleotides read TGTGCCAGCATGGGGACTAGCGGGAGCCACCCCTACGAGCAGTACTTC.